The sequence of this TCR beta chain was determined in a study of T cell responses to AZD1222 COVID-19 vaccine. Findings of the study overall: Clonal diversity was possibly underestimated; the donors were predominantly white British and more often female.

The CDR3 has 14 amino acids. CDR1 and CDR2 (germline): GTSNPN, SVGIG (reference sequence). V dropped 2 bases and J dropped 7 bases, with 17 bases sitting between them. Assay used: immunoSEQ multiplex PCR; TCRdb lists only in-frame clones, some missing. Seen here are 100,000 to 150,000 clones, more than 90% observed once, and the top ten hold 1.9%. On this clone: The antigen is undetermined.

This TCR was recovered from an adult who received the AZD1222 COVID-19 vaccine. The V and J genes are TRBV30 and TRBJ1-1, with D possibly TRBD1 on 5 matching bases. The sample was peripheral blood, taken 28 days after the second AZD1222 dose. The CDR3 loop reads CAWSLAGKIGEAFF. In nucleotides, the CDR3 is TGTGCCTGGAGTTTGGCAGGGAAGATCGGTGAAGCTTTCTTT.